This TCR beta chain was sequenced for a study of T cell responses to AZD1222 COVID-19 vaccine. Findings of the study overall: There were mostly white British donors and more females than males, and clonal diversity was possibly underestimated. Regions 160-218 and 743-854 dominated among vaccine-associated CD4 TCRs spanning spike. Scientists sampled the repertoires only once the peak T cell response had passed.

Germline V gives CDR1 MDHEN, CDR2 SYDVKM. V shed 7 bases and J shed 4 bases, with 13 bases lying between them. The CDR3 is made up of 13 amino acids. Profiling relied on immunoSEQ multiplex PCR, and the TCRdb table lists in-frame clones only, not all of them. The sample lists 130,000 or so clones; under 95% were seen once. With regard to this clone: Its antigen remains unknown.

The sequence derives from an adult in good health. Material: peripheral blood, obtained on day 0 of AZD1222 vaccination. The genes are TRBV28 and TRBJ1-2; D is possibly TRBD1 (6 bases). The CDR3 sequence: CASTRTGIYGYTF. As DNA, the CDR3 is TGTGCCAGCACCCGAACAGGGATCTATGGCTACACCTTC.